The clone carrying this T cell receptor (beta chain) came up a few times. Its antigen is currently unknown. The sample belongs to a study of T cells in Graves' hyperthyroidism and ophthalmopathy. At the level of the study: Peripheral blood was secured at the point of initial diagnosis, before any treatment.

Germline trimming cut 5 bases from V and 4 bases from J; bases unmatched to any gene: 10. This CDR3 region has 16 residues. Per germline, CDR1 KGHSH and CDR2 LQKENI. TCR beta CDR3 regions were amplified from RNA transcripts. HTBI primers were used for first-round RT-PCR of the TCR CDR3. From the multiplex PCR reads, TCRdb called clonotypes with MiXCR, one entry per CDR3 protein. The sample shows hundreds of thousands of distinct CDR3 sequences, roughly 14% of them seen only once. Whole-study results and caveats: Stable hyperthyroidism was told apart from ophthalmopathy by a model built on 13 V-J features.

Every diagnosis used clinical symptoms, serum thyroxine and TRAb, thyroid ultrasound and orbital computed tomography. The authors obtained PBMCs from 7.5 to 10 ml of fresh peripheral blood. The sample was blood. The sequence was obtained from a man between 18 and 29 years old with Graves' ophthalmopathy. The chain has TRBV18 and TRBJ2-1; 8 nucleotides agree with TRBD1. CDR3 sequence: CASSTPRDRGYNEQFF. The CDR3 DNA reads as TGTGCCAGCTCAACGCCCCGTGACAGGGGATACAATGAGCAGTTCTTC.